Shown below are 15 T cell receptor beta chains from a single sample sequenced in a study of T-cell reconstitution after alpha-beta-depleted transplantation in children. TCRbeta library preparation incorporated unique molecular identifiers. MiXCR, applied by TCRdb to the PCR reads, yields one record per CDR3 protein. The sample lists about 500,000 distinct CDR3 sequences, less than 35% occurring once. Sequenced here: PBMCs from the stem cell graft donor, sampled from the stem cell graft. These receptors came from a human donor who donated a stem cell graft to a child with aplastic anemia.

The rearrangement links TRBV29-1 to TRBJ2-1, with D perhaps matching TRBD1 or TRBD2 (5 bases each). The germline V and J ends were trimmed by 7 bases and 2 bases, with 15 bases remaining between them. CDR1 and CDR2 (germline): SQVTM, ANQGSEA. The CDR3 is made up of 14 amino acids. CDR3 sequence (DNA): TGCAGCGCTTTGGGGGAATTGACCTACAATGAGCAGTTCTTC. Protein sequence: CSALGELTYNEQFF.

The gene calls are TRBV15 and TRBJ1-4; D remains unclear. V lost 0 bases, J lost 4 bases, and 3 bases lay in between. The CDR3 spans 13 residues. Per germline, CDR1 LNHNV and CDR2 YYDKDF (reference sequence). In nucleotides, the CDR3 is TGTGCCACCAGCAGAGATCTTAATGAAAAACTGTTTTTT. Translated, it gives CATSRDLNEKLFF.

The chain uses TRBV4-2 and TRBJ1-1, with 9 bases fitting TRBD1. The CDR3 sequence is 15 residues long. CDR1 and CDR2 from the germline V gene are LGHNA and YNFKEQ. Trimming at V came to 5 bases and at J to 2 bases, leaving 6 bases not matched to a gene. The CDR3 spells CASSGTGTINTEAFF. For the CDR3, the DNA is TGTGCCAGCAGCGGGACAGGGACGATCAACACTGAAGCTTTCTTT.

V usage is TRBV5-1 and J usage is TRBJ2-1; D ambiguous. Trimming removed 4 bases at V and 7 bases at J, with 12 bases between. CDR1 and CDR2 from the germline V gene are SGHRS and YFSETQ. CDR3 length equals 13 residues. The CDR3 loop is CASSVEWVNEQFF. CDR3 DNA sequence: TGCGCCAGCAGCGTTGAGTGGGTTAATGAGCAGTTCTTC.

In this sample, this clonotype turned up a few times. The gene calls are TRBV27 and TRBJ2-3; 8 bases line up with TRBD1. Germline CDR1 is MNHEY and CDR2 is SMNVEV (reference sequence). The CDR3 consists of 15 residues. V was clipped by 7 bases and J by 0 bases; unmatched bases: 6. As DNA, the CDR3 is TGTGCCAGCAACTTCAGGGGGCCGAGCACAGATACGCAGTATTTT. Residues: CASNFRGPSTDTQYF.

The chain joins TRBV28 to TRBJ2-1, with TRBD2 identical over 12 bases. The J segment lost 7 bases and the V segment lost 4 bases, leaving 20 bases of the junction unmatched. Germline loops: CDR1 MDHEN, CDR2 SYDVKM. The CDR3 totals 20 residues. The chain's CDR3 is CASSSIPGTSGRGLTNEQFF. The CDR3 coding sequence is TGTGCCAGCAGTTCAATTCCCGGGACTAGCGGGCGGGGATTGACGAATGAGCAGTTCTTC.

The gene calls are TRBV6-1 and TRBJ2-1; 9 positions match TRBD2. The germline gives CDR1 MNHNS, CDR2 SASEGT. The CDR3 is made up of 16 amino acids. The V segment lost 5 bases and the J segment 6 bases; nucleotides outside the gene matches: 11. CDR3: CASSPLNGGRANEQFF. CDR3 nucleotides: TGTGCCAGCAGTCCCCTGAATGGCGGGAGGGCCAATGAGCAGTTCTTC.

This rearrangement joins TRBV12-5 to TRBJ2-1; D remains unclear. V was clipped by 3 bases and J by 9 bases, with 6 bases between them. The germline CDR1 and CDR2 sequences are LGHNT and FRNRAP. The CDR3 loop spans 11 amino acids. CDR3 residues: CASGFDVEQFF. CDR3 coding DNA: TGTGCTAGTGGTTTTGATGTTGAGCAGTTCTTC.

This clonotype was counted only a few times. The chain joins TRBV5-1 to TRBJ2-5; 10 nucleotides align to TRBD2. CDR3 length: 14 residues. Germline trimming cut 2 bases from V and 7 bases from J; bases unmatched to any gene: 5. The germline gives CDR1 SGHRS, CDR2 YFSETQ. This chain's CDR3 is CASSLTSGTVTQYF. For the CDR3, the DNA is TGCGCCAGCAGCTTAACTAGCGGGACTGTGACCCAGTACTTC.

DNA of the CDR3: TGCGCCAGCAGCCCAACGGAACAGGGGCGGGCCACTGAAGCTTTCTTT. This gives the protein CASSPTEQGRATEAFF. The V gene is TRBV5-1, the J gene TRBJ1-1; TRBD1 matches 7 bases. This CDR3 is built from 16 residues. Germline V gene data show CDR1 as SGHRS and CDR2 as YFSETQ. With V trimmed by 4 bases and J by 4 bases, 13 bases remained unmatched. Complete variable domain (other parts from reference TRBV5-1 and TRBJ1-1): KAGVTQTPRYLIKTRGQQVTLSCSPISGHRSVSWYQQTPGQGLQFLFEYFSETQRNKGNFPGRFSGRQFSNSRSEMNVSTLELGDSALYLCASSPTEQGRATEAFFGQGTRLTVV.

This clonotype was seen at least ten times. The gene calls are TRBV11-2 and TRBJ1-4; weak D call: TRBD1 (6 bases). CDR1 SGHAT and CDR2 FQNNGV come from the germline V gene. This CDR3 has 15 residues. V was pared by 1 base and J by 2 bases, with 8 bases between. The CDR3 nucleotides are TGTGCCAGCAGCTTAGGCCAGGGGACTAATGAAAAACTGTTTTTT. Protein sequence: CASSLGQGTNEKLFF.

This clonotype was recorded only once. The rearrangement uses TRBV27 and TRBJ2-2, with D perhaps given as TRBD1 or TRBD2 (5 bases each). The V end was cut by 2 bases, the J end by 0 bases, with 10 bases between. Germline V gene sequence: CDR1 MNHEY, CDR2 SMNVEV (reference sequence). The CDR3 sequence is 16 residues long. CDR3: CASSLMGVTNTGELFF. The CDR3 DNA reads as TGTGCCAGCAGTTTAATGGGGGTAACGAACACCGGGGAGCTGTTTTTT.

CDR3: CSARTSGRVRTGELFF. CDR3 coding DNA: TGCAGTGCCCGGACTAGCGGGAGGGTTCGTACCGGGGAGCTGTTTTTT. The gene calls are TRBV20-1 and TRBJ2-2; 15 bases fit TRBD2. Germline assignment: CDR1 DFQATT and CDR2 SNEGSKA (reference sequence). This CDR3 has 16 amino acids. The V segment lost 6 bases and the J segment 5 bases; nucleotides outside the gene matches: 7.

This clonotype was observed a handful of times. The J gene is TRBJ1-2, the V gene TRBV12-5; weak D call: TRBD1 (5 bases). Germline V CDR1 and CDR2: LGHNT, FRNRAP. Trimming removed 5 bases at V and 0 bases at J, with 13 bases between. This CDR3 has 15 amino acids. CDR3 loop: CASGRPSTANYGYTF. The CDR3 bases are TGTGCTAGTGGTCGACCCTCGACAGCTAACTATGGCTACACCTTC.

This clonotype was counted only a few times. The rearrangement links TRBV5-5 to TRBJ1-5, with D uncertain. V lost 3 bases and J lost 0, with 10 bases in between. CDR1 is SGHKS and CDR2 is YYEKEE in the germline V gene (reference sequence). The CDR3 consists of 15 residues. This CDR3 is CASSSWDDSNQPQHF. The CDR3 DNA reads TGTGCCAGCAGCTCGTGGGATGATAGCAATCAGCCCCAGCATTTT.